The T cell receptor (beta chain) under discussion was sequenced for a study of cytomegalovirus exposure and HLA in healthy donors. CDR1 is SNHLY and CDR2 is FYNNEI in the germline V gene. Losses at the gene ends were 6 bases for V and 5 bases for J; bases not matched to a gene: 5. The CDR3 is made up of 14 amino acids. With 60 Vbeta and 13 Jbeta primers, the PCR was carried out. Here immunoSEQ multiplex PCR was the method, and the copy in TCRdb shows in-frame clones only, minus some. This sample's clone table lists roughly 120,000 clones. The chain carries TRBV2 and TRBJ1-2; 11 positions agree with TRBD1. This sequence originates from a man aged 35-49 years in good health and CMV-seronegative. Sequencing was done on a sample of PBMCs. This CDR3 is CASRAGTGGYGYTF. The DNA for the CDR3 is TGTGCCAGCAGGGCCGGGACAGGGGGGTATGGCTACACCTTC.